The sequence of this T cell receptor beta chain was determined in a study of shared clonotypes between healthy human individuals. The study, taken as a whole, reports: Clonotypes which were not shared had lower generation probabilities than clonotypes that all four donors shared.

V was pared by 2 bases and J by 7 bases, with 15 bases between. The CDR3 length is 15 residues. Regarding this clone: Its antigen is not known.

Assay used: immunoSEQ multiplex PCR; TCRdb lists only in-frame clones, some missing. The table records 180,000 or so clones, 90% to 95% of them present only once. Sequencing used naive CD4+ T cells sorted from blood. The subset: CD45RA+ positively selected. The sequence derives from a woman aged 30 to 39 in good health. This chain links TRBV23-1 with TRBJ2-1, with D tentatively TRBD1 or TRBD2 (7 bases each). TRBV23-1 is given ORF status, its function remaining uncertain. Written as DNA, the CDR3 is TGCGCCAGCAGTCAACAGGGGGAGGGGTATAATGAGCAGTTCTTC. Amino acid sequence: CASSQQGEGYNEQFF.